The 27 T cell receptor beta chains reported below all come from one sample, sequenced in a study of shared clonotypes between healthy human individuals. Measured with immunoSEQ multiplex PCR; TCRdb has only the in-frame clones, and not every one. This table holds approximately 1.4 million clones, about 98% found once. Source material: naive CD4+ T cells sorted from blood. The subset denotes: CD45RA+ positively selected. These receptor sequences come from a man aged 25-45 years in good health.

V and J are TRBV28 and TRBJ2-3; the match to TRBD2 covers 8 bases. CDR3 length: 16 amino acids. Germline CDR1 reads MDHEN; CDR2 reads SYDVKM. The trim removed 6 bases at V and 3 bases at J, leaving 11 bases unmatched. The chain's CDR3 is CASRNREGIRTDTQYF. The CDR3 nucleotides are TGTGCCAGCAGAAACCGGGAGGGCATTCGAACAGATACGCAGTATTTT. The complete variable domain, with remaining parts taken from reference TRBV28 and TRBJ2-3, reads DVKVTQSSRYLVKRTGEKVFLECVQDMDHENMFWYRQDPGLGLRLIYFSYDVKMKEKGDIPEGYSVSREKKERFSLILESASTNQTSMYLCASRNREGIRTDTQYFGPGTRLTVL.

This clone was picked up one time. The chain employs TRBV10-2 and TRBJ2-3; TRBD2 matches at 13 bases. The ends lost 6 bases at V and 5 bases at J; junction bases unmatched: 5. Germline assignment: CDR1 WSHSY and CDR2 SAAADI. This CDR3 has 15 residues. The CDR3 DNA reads TGCGCCAGCAGGGCTACTAGCGGGGGGGGAGATACGCAGTATTTT. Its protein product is CASRATSGGGDTQYF.

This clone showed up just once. The CDR3 is CASSKARQGTSSNTGELFF. The CDR3 DNA sequence: TGTGCCAGCAGCAAAGCGCGCCAAGGGACAAGCTCGAACACCGGGGAGCTGTTTTTT. V is TRBV21-1 and J is TRBJ2-2; TRBD1 is the table's D call and was not checked against the DNA. TRBV21-1 is a pseudogene. CDR3 size: 19 residues.

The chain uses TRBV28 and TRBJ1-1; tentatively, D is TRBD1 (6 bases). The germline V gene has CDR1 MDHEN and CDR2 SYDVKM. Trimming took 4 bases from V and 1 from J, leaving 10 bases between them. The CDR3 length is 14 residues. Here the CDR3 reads CASSYQGRNTEAFF. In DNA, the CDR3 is TGTGCCAGCAGTTACCAGGGGAGGAACACTGAAGCTTTCTTT.

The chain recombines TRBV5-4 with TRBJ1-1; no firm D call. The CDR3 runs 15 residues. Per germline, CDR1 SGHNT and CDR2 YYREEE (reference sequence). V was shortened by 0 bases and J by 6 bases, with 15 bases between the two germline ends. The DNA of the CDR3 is TGTGCCAGCAGCTTGGCTAGGGCGGGAGGGCCTGAAGCTTTCTTT. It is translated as CASSLARAGGPEAFF.

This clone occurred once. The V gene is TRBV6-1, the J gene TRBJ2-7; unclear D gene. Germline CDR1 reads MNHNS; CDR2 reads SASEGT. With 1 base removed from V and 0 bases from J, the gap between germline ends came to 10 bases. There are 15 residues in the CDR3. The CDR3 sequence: CASSEVGRFSYEQYF. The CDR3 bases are TGTGCCAGCAGTGAAGTTGGACGGTTCTCCTACGAGCAGTACTTC.

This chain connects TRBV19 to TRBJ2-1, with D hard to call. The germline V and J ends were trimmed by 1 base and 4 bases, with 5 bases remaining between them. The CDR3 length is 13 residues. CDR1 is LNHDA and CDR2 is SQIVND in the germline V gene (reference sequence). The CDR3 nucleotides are TGTGCCAGTAGTATAGCGATGTACAATGAGCAGTTCTTC. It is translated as CASSIAMYNEQFF.

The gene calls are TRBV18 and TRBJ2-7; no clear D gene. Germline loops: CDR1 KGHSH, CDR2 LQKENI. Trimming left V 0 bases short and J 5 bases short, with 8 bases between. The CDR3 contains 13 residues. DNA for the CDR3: TGTGCCAGCTCACCACCGAGCAGCAACGAGCAGTACTTC. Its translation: CASSPPSSNEQYF.

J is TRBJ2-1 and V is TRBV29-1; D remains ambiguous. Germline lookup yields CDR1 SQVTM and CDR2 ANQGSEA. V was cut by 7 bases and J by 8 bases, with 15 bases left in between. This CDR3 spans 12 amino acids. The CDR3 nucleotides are TGCAGCGCAGTCAAGGGCGTCGATGAGCAGTTCTTC. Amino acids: CSAVKGVDEQFF.

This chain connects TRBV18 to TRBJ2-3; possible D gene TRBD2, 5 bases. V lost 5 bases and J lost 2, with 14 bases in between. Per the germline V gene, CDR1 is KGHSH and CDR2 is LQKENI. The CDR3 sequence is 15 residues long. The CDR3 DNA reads TGTGCCAGCTCAAAGGACTGGATACCCACAGATACGCAGTATTTT. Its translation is CASSKDWIPTDTQYF.

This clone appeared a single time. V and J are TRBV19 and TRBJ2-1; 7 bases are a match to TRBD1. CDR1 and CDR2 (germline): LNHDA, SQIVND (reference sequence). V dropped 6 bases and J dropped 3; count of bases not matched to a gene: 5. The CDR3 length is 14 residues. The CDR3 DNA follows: TGTGCCAGTAGATCTGACAGGGACTACAATGAGCAGTTCTTC. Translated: CASRSDRDYNEQFF.

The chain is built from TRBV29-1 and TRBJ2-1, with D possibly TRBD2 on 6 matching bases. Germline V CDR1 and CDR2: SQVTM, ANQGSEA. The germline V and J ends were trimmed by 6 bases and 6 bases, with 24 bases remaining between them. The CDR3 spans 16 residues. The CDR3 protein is CSVGPRLELGSNEQFF. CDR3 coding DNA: TGCAGCGTGGGGCCGCGACTAGAGCTGGGGTCCAATGAGCAGTTCTTC.

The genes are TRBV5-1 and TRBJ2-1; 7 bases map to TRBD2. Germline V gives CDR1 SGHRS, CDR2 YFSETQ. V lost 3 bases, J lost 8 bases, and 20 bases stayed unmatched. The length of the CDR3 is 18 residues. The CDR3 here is CASSWDRRLGRESDEQFF. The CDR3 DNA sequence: TGCGCCAGCAGCTGGGACCGGCGCCTGGGGCGGGAGTCGGATGAGCAGTTCTTC.

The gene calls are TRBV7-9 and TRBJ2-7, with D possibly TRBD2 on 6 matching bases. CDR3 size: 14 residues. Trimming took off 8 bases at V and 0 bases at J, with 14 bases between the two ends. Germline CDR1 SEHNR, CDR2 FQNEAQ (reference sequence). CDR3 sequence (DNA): TGTGCCAGCGAGAGTGGCGGGGTCTCCTACGAGCAGTACTTC. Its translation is CASESGGVSYEQYF.

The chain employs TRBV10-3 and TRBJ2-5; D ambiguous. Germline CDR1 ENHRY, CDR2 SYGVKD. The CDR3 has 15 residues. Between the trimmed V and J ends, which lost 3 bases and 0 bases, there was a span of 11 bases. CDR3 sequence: CAISDPSWYQETQYF. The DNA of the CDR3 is TGTGCCATCAGTGACCCTTCATGGTACCAAGAGACCCAGTACTTC.

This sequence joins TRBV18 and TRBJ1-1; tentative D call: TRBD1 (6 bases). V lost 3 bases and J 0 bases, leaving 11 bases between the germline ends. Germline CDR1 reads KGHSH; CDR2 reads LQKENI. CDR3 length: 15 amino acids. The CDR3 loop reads CASSPIGDMNTEAFF. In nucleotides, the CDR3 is TGTGCCAGCTCACCGATCGGGGACATGAACACTGAAGCTTTCTTT.

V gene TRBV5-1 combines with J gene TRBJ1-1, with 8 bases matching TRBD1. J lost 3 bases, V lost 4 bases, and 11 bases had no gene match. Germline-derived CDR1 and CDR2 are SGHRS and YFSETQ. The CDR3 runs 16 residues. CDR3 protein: CASSPPDRGGDTEAFF. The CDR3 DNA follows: TGCGCCAGCAGCCCTCCCGACAGGGGAGGTGACACTGAAGCTTTCTTT.

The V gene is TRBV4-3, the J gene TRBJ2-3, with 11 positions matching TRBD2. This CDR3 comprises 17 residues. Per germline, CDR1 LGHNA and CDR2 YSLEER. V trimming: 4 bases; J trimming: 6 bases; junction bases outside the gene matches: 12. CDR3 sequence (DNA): TGCGCCAGCAGCCTAGGACTAGCGGGCGTGGGGTCGGATACGCAGTATTTT. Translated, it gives CASSLGLAGVGSDTQYF.

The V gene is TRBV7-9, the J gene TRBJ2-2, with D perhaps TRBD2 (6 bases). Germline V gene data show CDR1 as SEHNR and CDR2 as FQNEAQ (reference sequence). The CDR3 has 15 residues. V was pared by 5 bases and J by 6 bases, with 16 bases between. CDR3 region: CASSGDWKKAGELFF. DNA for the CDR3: TGTGCCAGCAGCGGGGACTGGAAAAAAGCCGGGGAGCTGTTTTTT.

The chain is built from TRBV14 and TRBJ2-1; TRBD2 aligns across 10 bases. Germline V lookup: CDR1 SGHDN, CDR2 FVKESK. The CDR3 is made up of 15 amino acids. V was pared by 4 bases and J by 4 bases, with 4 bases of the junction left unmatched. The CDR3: CASSPGLAEYNEQFF. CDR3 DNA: TGTGCCAGCAGCCCAGGACTAGCGGAGTACAATGAGCAGTTCTTC.

The CDR3, as DNA: TGTGCCAGCAGCCCTACATATAACACTGAAGCTTTCTTT. Amino acid sequence: CASSPTYNTEAFF. The chain has TRBV6-1 and TRBJ1-1, with unresolved D. Trimming stripped 6 bases from V and 2 bases from J, with 10 bases between. The CDR3 has 13 residues. CDR1 and CDR2 (germline): MNHNS, SASEGT.

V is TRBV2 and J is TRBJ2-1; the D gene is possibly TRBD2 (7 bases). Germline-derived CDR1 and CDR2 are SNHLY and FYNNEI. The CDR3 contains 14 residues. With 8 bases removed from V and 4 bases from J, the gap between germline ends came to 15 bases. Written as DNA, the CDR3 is TGTGCCAGCCAGTCTAGGGGGGGGTACAATGAGCAGTTCTTC. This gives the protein CASQSRGGYNEQFF.

The CDR3 coding sequence is TGTGCCAGCAGCGTAGGGTCGGCTAGCGGGACAGATACGCAGTATTTT. This gives the protein CASSVGSASGTDTQYF. V usage is TRBV7-9 and J usage is TRBJ2-3, with TRBD2 identical over 8 bases. V lost 5 bases to trimming and J lost 3 bases; unmatched junction nucleotides: 10. In germline, CDR1 is SEHNR, CDR2 FQNEAQ (reference sequence). This CDR3 region has 16 residues.

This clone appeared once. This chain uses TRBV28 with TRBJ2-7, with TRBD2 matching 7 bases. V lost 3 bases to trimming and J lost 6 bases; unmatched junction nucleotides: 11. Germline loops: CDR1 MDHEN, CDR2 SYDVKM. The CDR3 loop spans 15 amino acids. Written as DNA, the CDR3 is TGTGCCAGCAGTTTTCGTACGGGCGGGAGAGCCGAGCAGTACTTC. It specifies CASSFRTGGRAEQYF.

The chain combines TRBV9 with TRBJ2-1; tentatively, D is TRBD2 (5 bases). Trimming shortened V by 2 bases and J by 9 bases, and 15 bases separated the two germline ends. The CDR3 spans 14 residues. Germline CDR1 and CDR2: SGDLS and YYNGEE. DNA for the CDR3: TGTGCCAGCAGCGTGGCTAGCTATCCCCCTGAGCAGTTCTTC. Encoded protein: CASSVASYPPEQFF.

The CDR3 bases are TGCGCCAGCAGCGGAGCTAGCGGGGGGGCCTACAATGAGCAGTTCTTC. It translates to CASSGASGGAYNEQFF. This rearrangement joins TRBV5-1 to TRBJ2-1, with 12 bases that match TRBD2. Germline V gene data show CDR1 as SGHRS and CDR2 as YFSETQ. V lost 4 bases to trimming and J lost 2 bases; unmatched junction nucleotides: 4. The CDR3 contains 16 residues.

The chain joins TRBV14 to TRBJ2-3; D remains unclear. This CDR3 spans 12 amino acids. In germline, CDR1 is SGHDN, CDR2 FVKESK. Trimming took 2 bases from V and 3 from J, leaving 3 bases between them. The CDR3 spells CASSQRTDTQYF. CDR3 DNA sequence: TGTGCCAGCAGCCAAAGAACAGATACGCAGTATTTT.